This T cell receptor (beta chain) stems from a study of blood T cell repertoires in COVID-19. Overall study: PBMCs, B-cell-depleted T cells, or T cells provided the cDNA or gDNA that made up the material.

The method was immunoSEQ multiplex PCR; TCRdb's version includes in-frame clones alone and lacks a portion of them. The sample includes about 240,000 clones, approximately 90% seen only once; the top ten take over 4%. J gave up 14 bases and V 0 bases, and 4 bases lay outside the gene matches. CDR3 length: 12 amino acids. Looked up from germline, CDR1 is MGHRA and CDR2 is YSYEKL. The sample taken for sequencing was PBMCs or T cells enriched from blood (not recorded which). This clonotype was obtained from a woman aged 25 to 39 who had recovered from COVID-19. The V gene is TRBV4-1, the J gene TRBJ2-1; 7 bases are shared with TRBD2. CDR3 sequence reads: CASSQEQTSKFF. The CDR3 DNA sequence: TGCGCCAGCAGCCAAGAACAGACTAGCAAGTTCTTC.